A single sample is the source of the 17 T cell receptor beta chains below, sequenced in a study of blood T cell repertoires in COVID-19 (TCRdb year 2020). To prepare the library, the immunoSEQ multiplex PCR assay was applied. In its TCRdb copy, this immuneACCESS table keeps in-frame sequences only and misses some clones. Where compared with another copy, unresolved V genes explain less than half of these, and the others have no known cause. In this sample the table shows 300,000 or so clones, 80% to 90% of which occur a single time. The ten biggest clones cover roughly 3.9% of the sample. Sequenced sample: peripheral blood. Receptors were obtained from a woman in her forties with acute or convalescent COVID-19.

The chain uses TRBV2 and TRBJ1-5, with D possibly TRBD1 on 5 matching bases. The CDR3 consists of 15 residues. The germline gives CDR1 SNHLY, CDR2 FYNNEI. V shed 2 bases and J shed 5 bases, with 13 bases lying between them. CDR3 amino acids: CASSERVAGYQPQHF. For the CDR3, the DNA is TGTGCCAGCAGTGAACGTGTGGCAGGGTATCAGCCCCAGCATTTT.

This chain connects TRBV5-1 to TRBJ2-1, with D unresolved. From germline, CDR1 is SGHRS and CDR2 YFSETQ. Deletions cut 4 bases from V and 5 bases from J, with 4 bases between. The CDR3 is made up of 11 amino acids. CDR3 DNA: TGCGCCAGCAGCGCGGACAATGAGCAGTTCTTC. This codes for CASSADNEQFF.

The rearrangement uses TRBV9 and TRBJ1-1, with a possible D match to TRBD1 (5 bases). V lost 3 bases and J lost 6, with 12 bases in between. CDR3 length: 13 residues. Germline loops: CDR1 SGDLS, CDR2 YYNGEE. CDR3 protein: CASSGGIVAEAFF. DNA for the CDR3: TGTGCCAGCAGCGGGGGCATCGTGGCTGAAGCTTTCTTT.

The chain employs TRBV7-6 and TRBJ1-2, with 7 bases aligning to TRBD1. Trimming took 5 bases from V and 0 from J; bases not matched to a gene: 3. The CDR3 length is 14 residues. Germline values: CDR1 SGHVS, CDR2 FNYEAQ. The DNA for the CDR3 is TGTGCCAGCAGCCCAGGGGGAGCTAACTATGGCTACACCTTC. This encodes CASSPGGANYGYTF.

The chain uses TRBV7-3 and TRBJ2-5; 9 bases match TRBD1. CDR1 SGHTA and CDR2 FQGTGA come from the germline V gene. The CDR3 has 14 residues. The V gene end was trimmed by 6 bases and the J gene end by 4 bases; junction bases not matched to a gene: 6. As DNA, the CDR3 is TGTGCCAGCAGTAAAACAGGGGGCAGAGAGACCCAGTACTTC. Translating it yields CASSKTGGRETQYF.

This chain uses TRBV9 with TRBJ1-1; D is unresolved. In germline, CDR1 is SGDLS, CDR2 YYNGEE. Trimming removed 2 bases from V and 0 bases from J, with 8 bases in between. CDR3 length: 14 amino acids. The DNA of the CDR3 is TGTGCCAGCAGCGTTGCAGTAATGAACACTGAAGCTTTCTTT. This sequence encodes CASSVAVMNTEAFF.

The rearrangement uses TRBV7-2 and TRBJ2-2; 8 bases align to TRBD1. Germline V gene lookup returns CDR1 SGHTA and CDR2 FQGNSA. The CDR3 has 16 amino acids. The junction had 2 bases not matched to a gene; V was cut back by 2 bases and J by 0 bases. The CDR3: CASSLQGAANTGELFF. CDR3 coding DNA: TGTGCCAGCAGCTTACAGGGGGCGGCGAACACCGGGGAGCTGTTTTTT.

This chain joins TRBV7-2 and TRBJ2-1, with 9 bases matching TRBD2. There are 15 residues in the CDR3. The germline CDR1 and CDR2 sequences are SGHTA and FQGNSA. The trim removed 3 bases at V and 5 bases at J, leaving 5 bases unmatched. In nucleotides, the CDR3 is TGTGCCAGCAGCTTGACGCGGGGGGGCGACAATGAGCAGTTCTTC. Encoded protein: CASSLTRGGDNEQFF.

The rearrangement uses TRBV6-5 and TRBJ1-1; 10 positions match TRBD1. J was trimmed by 3 bases and V by 0 bases; bases with no gene match: 4. CDR1 is MNHEY, CDR2 SVGAGI, per germline. The CDR3 totals 16 residues. CDR3 in DNA: TGTGCCAGCAGTTACTCTGAGGACAGGGGGTACACTGAAGCTTTCTTT. It codes for CASSYSEDRGYTEAFF.

The chain carries TRBV3-1 (or the pseudogene TRBV3-2) and TRBJ1-3; D call uncertain. CDR3 length equals 15 residues. Trimming took off 6 bases at V and 6 bases at J, with 18 bases between the two ends. CDR1 is LGHDT, CDR2 YNNKEL, per germline (reference sequence). In DNA, the CDR3 is TGTGCCAGCAGTCGACTCATGAGATCCGCAAACACCATATATTTT. Translation gives CASSRLMRSANTIYF.

The rearrangement joins TRBV19 to TRBJ2-2, with 10 bases aligning to TRBD1. The CDR3 is 17 residues long. Germline values: CDR1 LNHDA, CDR2 SQIVND (reference sequence). V dropped 7 bases and J dropped 0; count of bases not matched to a gene: 8. The CDR3 DNA follows: TGTGCCAGTAAAGGAAGGGGACAGGGGCCGAACACCGGGGAGCTGTTTTTT. Translated, it gives CASKGRGQGPNTGELFF.

V gene TRBV19 combines with J gene TRBJ2-1; the match to TRBD2 covers 13 bases. J lost 6 bases, V lost 10 bases, and 6 bases had no gene match. The germline V gene encodes CDR1 LNHDA and CDR2 SQIVND (reference sequence). This CDR3 region has 14 residues. The CDR3 DNA sequence: TGTGCCATTACTACTAGCGGGGGGGCCAATGAGCAGTTCTTC. Protein product: CAITTSGGANEQFF. Drawing the rest from reference TRBV19 and TRBJ2-1, the complete variable domain is DGGITQSPKYLFRKEGQNVTLSCEQNLNHDAMYWYRQDPGQGLRLIYYSQIVNDFQKGDIAEGYSVSREKKESFPLTVTSAQKNPTAFYLCAITTSGGANEQFFGPGTRLTVL.

The CDR3 spells CASSAGQGGGYTF. In DNA form, the CDR3 reads TGTGCCAGCAGTGCGGGACAGGGAGGCGGCTACACCTTC. The V gene is TRBV6-6, the J gene TRBJ1-2; TRBD1 agrees at 9 bases. Trimming removed 5 bases from V and 8 bases from J; junction bases left unmatched: 6. CDR3 length: 13 amino acids. CDR1 is MNHNY and CDR2 is SVGAGI in the germline V gene (reference sequence).

This chain joins TRBV5-1 and TRBJ1-4, with 8 bases aligning to TRBD1. V was clipped by 2 bases and J by 6 bases; unmatched bases: 9. This CDR3 spans 16 amino acids. Germline V gene data show CDR1 as SGHRS and CDR2 as YFSETQ. CDR3 in DNA: TGCGCCAGCAGCTTAAAAGTACAACAGGGGGATGAAAAACTGTTTTTT. Translating it yields CASSLKVQQGDEKLFF.

On this clone: One junction end does not reproduce the germline sequence, and a read error may be involved. At the DNA level, this CDR3 is encoded by other sequences in the same sample as well. This chain links TRBV2 with TRBJ1-6; TRBD1 matches 8 bases. The CDR3 sequence is 13 residues long. The V gene's germline CDR1 is SNHLY and CDR2 FYNNEI. This CDR3 is CASSDRGRPPLHF. CDR3 DNA sequence: TGTGCTAGCAGTGACAGGGGTAGGCCACCCCTCCACTTT.

The CDR3 nucleotides are TGTGCCAGCAGCTCCACTGGAGGTATAGCTTTCTTT. This translates into CASSSTGGIAFF. This chain connects TRBV7-3 to TRBJ1-1; no reliable D call. The germline V gene encodes CDR1 SGHTA and CDR2 FQGTGA. This CDR3 spans 12 amino acids. With 4 bases removed from V and 10 bases from J, the gap between germline ends came to 13 bases.

This rearrangement joins TRBV27 to TRBJ1-1; 9 nucleotides agree with TRBD1. CDR3 size: 14 residues. The V gene's germline CDR1 is MNHEY and CDR2 SMNVEV (reference sequence). Germline trimming cut 6 bases from V and 9 bases from J; bases unmatched to any gene: 11. The CDR3 DNA reads TGTGCCAGCAGCCACCGGGGGACAGGGATTAAAGCTTTCTTT. Protein: CASSHRGTGIKAFF.